This T cell receptor beta chain was captured by sequencing in a study of blood T cell repertoires in COVID-19. The wider study: Sites in the United States, Italy and Spain provided acute and convalescent COVID-19 samples.

Measured with immunoSEQ multiplex PCR; TCRdb has only the in-frame clones, and not every one. The profile shows under 300,000 clones, roughly 91% of them singletons. This CDR3 is built from 17 residues. Sequenced sample: PBMCs or T cells enriched from blood (not recorded which). V gene TRBV12-2 combines with J gene TRBJ1-1; TRBD1 is the table's D call and was not checked against the DNA. TRBV12-2 is a pseudogene segment. The clonotype was recovered from a woman aged 55-69 years who had recovered from COVID-19. Written as DNA, the CDR3 is TGTGCAAGTCGCACCGATGAATTGACAGGGTTGAACACTGAAGCTTTCTTT. Its translation: CASRTDELTGLNTEAFF.